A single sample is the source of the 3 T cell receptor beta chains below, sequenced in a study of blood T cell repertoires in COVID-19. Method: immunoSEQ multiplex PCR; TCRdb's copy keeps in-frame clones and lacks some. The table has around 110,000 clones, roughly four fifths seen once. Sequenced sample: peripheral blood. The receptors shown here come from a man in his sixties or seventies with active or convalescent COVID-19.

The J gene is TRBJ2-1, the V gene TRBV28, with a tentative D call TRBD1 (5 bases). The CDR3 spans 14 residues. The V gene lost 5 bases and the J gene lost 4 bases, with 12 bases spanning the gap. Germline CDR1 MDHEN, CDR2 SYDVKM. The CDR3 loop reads CASSPTGLYNEQFF. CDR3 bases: TGTGCCAGCAGTCCAACAGGATTATACAATGAGCAGTTCTTC.

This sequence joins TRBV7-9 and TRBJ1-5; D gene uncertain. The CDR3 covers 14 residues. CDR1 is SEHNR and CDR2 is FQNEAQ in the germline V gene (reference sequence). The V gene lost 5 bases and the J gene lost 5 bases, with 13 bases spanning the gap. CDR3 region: CASSRTGEHQPQHF. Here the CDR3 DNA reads TGTGCCAGCAGCAGGACTGGGGAACATCAGCCCCAGCATTTT. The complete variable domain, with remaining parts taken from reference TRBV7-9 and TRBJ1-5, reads DTGVSQNPRHKITKRGQNVTFRCDPISEHNRLYWYRQTLGQGPEFLTYFQNEAQLEKSRLLSDRFSAERPKGSFSTLEIQRTEQGDSAMYLCASSRTGEHQPQHFGDGTRLSIL.

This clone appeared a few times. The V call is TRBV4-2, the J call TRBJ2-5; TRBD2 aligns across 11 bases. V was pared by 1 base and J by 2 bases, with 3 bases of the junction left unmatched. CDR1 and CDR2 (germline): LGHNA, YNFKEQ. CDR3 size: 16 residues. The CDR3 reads CASSQALAGGQETQYF. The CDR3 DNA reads TGTGCCAGCAGCCAAGCGTTAGCGGGGGGGCAAGAGACCCAGTACTTC.